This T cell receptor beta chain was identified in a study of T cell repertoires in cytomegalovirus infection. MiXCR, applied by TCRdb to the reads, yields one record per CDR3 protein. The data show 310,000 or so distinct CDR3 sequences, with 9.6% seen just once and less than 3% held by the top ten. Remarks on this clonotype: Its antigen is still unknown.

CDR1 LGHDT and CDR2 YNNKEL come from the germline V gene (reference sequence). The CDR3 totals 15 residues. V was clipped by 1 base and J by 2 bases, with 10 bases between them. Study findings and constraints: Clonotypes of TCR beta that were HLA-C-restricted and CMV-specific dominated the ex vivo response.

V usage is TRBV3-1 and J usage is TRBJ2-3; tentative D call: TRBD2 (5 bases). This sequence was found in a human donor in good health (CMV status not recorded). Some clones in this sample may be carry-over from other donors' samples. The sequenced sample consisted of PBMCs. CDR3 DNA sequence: TGTGCCAGCAGCCAAGGGCTAGCCGTCACAGATACGCAGTATTTT. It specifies CASSQGLAVTDTQYF.